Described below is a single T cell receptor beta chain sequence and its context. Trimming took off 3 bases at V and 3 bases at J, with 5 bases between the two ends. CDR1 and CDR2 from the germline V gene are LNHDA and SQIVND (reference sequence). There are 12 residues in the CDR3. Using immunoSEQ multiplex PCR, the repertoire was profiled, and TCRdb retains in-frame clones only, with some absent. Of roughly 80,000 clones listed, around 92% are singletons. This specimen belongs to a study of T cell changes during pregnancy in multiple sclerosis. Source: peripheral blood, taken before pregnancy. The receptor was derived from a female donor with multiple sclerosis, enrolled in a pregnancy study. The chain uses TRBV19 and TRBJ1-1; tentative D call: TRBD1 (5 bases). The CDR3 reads CASSIRDTEAFF. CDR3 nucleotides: TGTGCCAGTAGTATCAGGGACACTGAAGCTTTCTTT.